This T cell receptor (beta chain) was obtained from a study of CD8 T cells in ankylosing spondylitis. Study outcomes and limitations: Ankylosing spondylitis blood appeared to be characterized by a TCR beta motif of several highly homologous variants. CD8+ by phenotype, disease-linked clones were relatively rare in peripheral blood.

TCRdb independently ran MiXCR on the 5' RACE reads; one entry per CDR3 protein. The repertoire holds 250,000 to 400,000 distinct CDR3 sequences, with 11% as singletons. This clonotype was detected ten times or more. What it recognizes is unknown. The length of the CDR3 is 12 residues. CDR1 DFQATT and CDR2 SNEGSKA come from the germline V gene (reference sequence). V was pared by 3 bases and J by 5 bases, with 4 bases of the junction left unmatched. The chain recombines TRBV20-1 with TRBJ2-7; 7 bases agree with TRBD1. Sequencing was done on a sample of blood, either unsorted or a sorted T cell fraction (not recorded which). The sequence came from a female donor with ankylosing spondylitis or in good health (not recorded which). CDR3 DNA: TGCAGTGCTAGCGACAGGGTCGACGAGCAGTACTTC. Translating gives CSASDRVDEQYF.